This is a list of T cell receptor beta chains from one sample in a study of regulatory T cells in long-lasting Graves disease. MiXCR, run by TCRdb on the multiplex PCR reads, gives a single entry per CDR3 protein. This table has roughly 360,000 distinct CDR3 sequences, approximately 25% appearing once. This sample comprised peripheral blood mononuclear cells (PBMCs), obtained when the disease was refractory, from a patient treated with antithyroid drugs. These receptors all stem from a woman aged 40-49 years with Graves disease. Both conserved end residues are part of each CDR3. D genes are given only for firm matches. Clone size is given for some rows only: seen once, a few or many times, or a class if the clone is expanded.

cdr3_nt: TGTGCCAGCAGCCCCAGAGGGGCCCCGGGACTGGGAAAAAACATTCAGTACTTC; cdr3_aa: CASSPRGAPGLGKNIQYF; d_call: -; clone_size: few; v_call: TRBV5-8; j_call: TRBJ2-4
cdr3_nt: TGCGCCAGCAGCTCTACCGGATTGGTGGATGAGCAGTTCTTC; cdr3_aa: CASSSTGLVDEQFF; d_call: -; clone_size: -; v_call: TRBV5-1; j_call: TRBJ2-1
cdr3_nt: TGTGCCAGCAGTTTAGGCATTCGGGGAAGCTACAATGAGCAGTTCTTC; cdr3_aa: CASSLGIRGSYNEQFF; d_call: -; clone_size: -; v_call: TRBV12-3/TRBV12-4; j_call: TRBJ2-1
cdr3_nt: TGTGCCAGCAGTCGCTGGATTGAGCAGTTCTTC; cdr3_aa: CASSRWIEQFF; d_call: -; clone_size: -; v_call: TRBV28; j_call: TRBJ2-1
cdr3_nt: TGTGCCAGCAGCTTAGGGCAGGAGCAGTACTTC; cdr3_aa: CASSLGQEQYF; d_call: -; clone_size: many; v_call: TRBV11-2; j_call: TRBJ2-7
cdr3_nt: TGTGCCAGCAGCTCGGGACTAGCATACACCGGGGAGCTGTTTTTT; cdr3_aa: CASSSGLAYTGELFF; d_call: TRBD2; clone_size: -; v_call: TRBV5-4; j_call: TRBJ2-2
cdr3_nt: TGTGCCAGCAGCGGATTAGGGAATTCACCCCTCCACTTT; cdr3_aa: CASSGLGNSPLHF; d_call: -; clone_size: few; v_call: TRBV9; j_call: TRBJ1-6
cdr3_nt: TGTGCCAGCAGTGGATCCGGCGAAGCTTTCTTT; cdr3_aa: CASSGSGEAFF; d_call: -; clone_size: -; v_call: TRBV6-2/TRBV6-3; j_call: TRBJ1-1
cdr3_nt: TGCAGTGCTCCACCGAAGCCTGGGGATGGCTACACCTTC; cdr3_aa: CSAPPKPGDGYTF; d_call: -; clone_size: many; v_call: TRBV20-1; j_call: TRBJ1-2
cdr3_nt: TGTGCCAGCAGTCCATCTAGCGGAACCCAGTTGACCCAGTACTTC; cdr3_aa: CASSPSSGTQLTQYF; d_call: TRBD2; clone_size: many; v_call: TRBV27; j_call: TRBJ2-5
cdr3_nt: TGTGCCAGCAGCTTAAAACGAGGAGACAGCAAAGTTAGGGGCTACACCTTC; cdr3_aa: CASSLKRGDSKVRGYTF; d_call: -; clone_size: many; v_call: TRBV7-8; j_call: TRBJ1-2
cdr3_nt: TGCAGTGCTAGAGATCGGAATAATTCACCCCCCCACTTT; cdr3_aa: CSARDRNNSPPHF; d_call: -; clone_size: -; v_call: TRBV20-1; j_call: TRBJ1-6
cdr3_nt: TGTGCCAGCAGGCGGGAGTACGGCGAGCAGTACTTC; cdr3_aa: CASRREYGEQYF; d_call: TRBD2; clone_size: many; v_call: TRBV27; j_call: TRBJ2-7
cdr3_nt: TGTGCCAGCAGTTCTGGGGGAGTTAGCAATCAGCCCCAGCATTTT; cdr3_aa: CASSSGGVSNQPQHF; d_call: -; clone_size: many; v_call: TRBV28; j_call: TRBJ1-5
cdr3_nt: TGCAGCGCCCTCGCGGGGGACACAGATACGCAGTATTTT; cdr3_aa: CSALAGDTDTQYF; d_call: TRBD2; clone_size: once; v_call: TRBV29-1; j_call: TRBJ2-3
cdr3_nt: TGTGCCTGGAGTCCGCCGGGACAGGGGGTTGGGGCCAACGTCCTGACTTTC; cdr3_aa: CAWSPPGQGVGANVLTF; d_call: TRBD1; clone_size: -; v_call: TRBV30; j_call: TRBJ2-6
cdr3_nt: TGCGCCAGCAGCCAACTAGGACAAAAGGACGAGCAGTACTTC; cdr3_aa: CASSQLGQKDEQYF; d_call: -; clone_size: -; v_call: TRBV4-1; j_call: TRBJ2-7
cdr3_nt: TGCAGCGTGGGGACAGACACAGATACGCAGTATTTT; cdr3_aa: CSVGTDTDTQYF; d_call: TRBD1; clone_size: -; v_call: TRBV29-1; j_call: TRBJ2-3
cdr3_nt: TGTGCCGTTGCACGGTTTAAGGGCCGGGCCCAGCAGCCCCAGCATTTT; cdr3_aa: CAVARFKGRAQQPQHF; d_call: -; clone_size: -; v_call: TRBV28; j_call: TRBJ1-5
cdr3_nt: TGTGCCAGCAGTGTCCACGTGGGGCGGACTGAAGCTTTCTTT; cdr3_aa: CASSVHVGRTEAFF; d_call: -; clone_size: many; v_call: TRBV27; j_call: TRBJ1-1
cdr3_nt: TGTGCCAGTCAGCGGACAGGGGGCGAAAATTCACCCCTCCACTTT; cdr3_aa: CASQRTGGENSPLHF; d_call: TRBD1; clone_size: -; v_call: TRBV19; j_call: TRBJ1-6
cdr3_nt: TGTGCCAGCAGTTTAGGCAGGGGATTCTACGAGCAGTACTTC; cdr3_aa: CASSLGRGFYEQYF; d_call: -; clone_size: many; v_call: TRBV12-3/TRBV12-4; j_call: TRBJ2-7
cdr3_nt: TGTGCCAGCAGCTTAGTAGACGACTATGGCTACACCTTC; cdr3_aa: CASSLVDDYGYTF; d_call: -; clone_size: -; v_call: TRBV7-2; j_call: TRBJ1-2
cdr3_nt: TGTGCCAGCAGTGAAACCAGGGACACTGAAGCTTTCTTT; cdr3_aa: CASSETRDTEAFF; d_call: -; clone_size: once; v_call: TRBV28; j_call: TRBJ1-1
cdr3_nt: TGCAGTGCTAGAGATGAGAGGGACACCGGGGAGCTGTTTTTT; cdr3_aa: CSARDERDTGELFF; d_call: -; clone_size: few; v_call: TRBV20-1; j_call: TRBJ2-2
cdr3_nt: TGTGCCAAAAAGGACAGGGGGACCACTGAAGCTTTCTTT; cdr3_aa: CAKKDRGTTEAFF; d_call: TRBD1; clone_size: many; v_call: TRBV2; j_call: TRBJ1-1
cdr3_nt: TGTGCCAGCAGCCAAGAGAGGAGGGGTCTAGCGGGAGATCGGGAGACCCAGTACTTC; cdr3_aa: CASSQERRGLAGDRETQYF; d_call: TRBD2; clone_size: -; v_call: TRBV14; j_call: TRBJ2-5
cdr3_nt: TGTGCCAGCAGCCGCGGGACAGAGAATGGCTACACCTTC; cdr3_aa: CASSRGTENGYTF; d_call: TRBD1; clone_size: many; v_call: TRBV7-8; j_call: TRBJ1-2
cdr3_nt: TGCGCCAGCAGCTATGGGACTAGCGGGAGAAGGGGCACCGGGGAGCTGTTTTTT; cdr3_aa: CASSYGTSGRRGTGELFF; d_call: TRBD2; clone_size: few; v_call: TRBV5-1; j_call: TRBJ2-2
cdr3_nt: TGTGCCACCAGTGACCCGCCAATTTCCCCGGGACAGAGGAATGAAAAACTGTTTTTT; cdr3_aa: CATSDPPISPGQRNEKLFF; d_call: TRBD1; clone_size: many; v_call: TRBV24-1; j_call: TRBJ1-4
cdr3_nt: TGTGCCAGTAGTTGGGGACTAGTGAACACCGGGGAGCTGTTTTTT; cdr3_aa: CASSWGLVNTGELFF; d_call: TRBD2; clone_size: -; v_call: TRBV19; j_call: TRBJ2-2
cdr3_nt: TGTGCCAGCAGCGTTCACAGACTGACTAGCGGGAGATACAATGAGCAGTTCTTC; cdr3_aa: CASSVHRLTSGRYNEQFF; d_call: TRBD2; clone_size: -; v_call: TRBV11-1; j_call: TRBJ2-1
cdr3_nt: TGTGCCAGCAGTTTATACAGGGGCGCTGTAGGAGCTTTCTTT; cdr3_aa: CASSLYRGAVGAFF; d_call: TRBD1; clone_size: many; v_call: TRBV28; j_call: TRBJ1-1
cdr3_nt: TGTGCCAGCAGTTACTCGTGGTCTACTTCAAACATTCAGTACTTC; cdr3_aa: CASSYSWSTSNIQYF; d_call: -; clone_size: few; v_call: TRBV6-2/TRBV6-3; j_call: TRBJ2-4
cdr3_nt: TGCAGCGTTGAACGAAGCGGGGGTACAGATACGCAGTATTTT; cdr3_aa: CSVERSGGTDTQYF; d_call: TRBD2; clone_size: -; v_call: TRBV29-1; j_call: TRBJ2-3
cdr3_nt: TGTGCCAGCATTGGCGTCGCCGAGCAGTACTTC; cdr3_aa: CASIGVAEQYF; d_call: -; clone_size: -; v_call: TRBV6-1; j_call: TRBJ2-7
cdr3_nt: TGTGCCAGCAGCTTAATGATCTATGAAAAACTGTTTTTT; cdr3_aa: CASSLMIYEKLFF; d_call: -; clone_size: few; v_call: TRBV7-2; j_call: TRBJ1-4
cdr3_nt: TGTGCCAGCAGCTGGGGCCTGAACACTGAAGCTTTCTTT; cdr3_aa: CASSWGLNTEAFF; d_call: -; clone_size: -; v_call: TRBV5-4; j_call: TRBJ1-1
cdr3_nt: TGTGCCAGTAGTATCGGGACAGGAGACTATAGCAATCAGCCCCAGCATTTT; cdr3_aa: CASSIGTGDYSNQPQHF; d_call: TRBD1; clone_size: once; v_call: TRBV19; j_call: TRBJ1-5
cdr3_nt: TGTGCCAGTACCCCAATGCGGACCGGGGAGCTGTTTTTT; cdr3_aa: CASTPMRTGELFF; d_call: -; clone_size: few; v_call: TRBV28; j_call: TRBJ2-2
cdr3_nt: TGTGCCAGCAGCGATACAGGGGGTTTACCTACTGGGCAGTACTTC; cdr3_aa: CASSDTGGLPTGQYF; d_call: TRBD1; clone_size: -; v_call: TRBV6-1; j_call: TRBJ2-7
cdr3_nt: TGTGCCAGCAGTCCCACGGGGTATCAGCCCCAGCATTTT; cdr3_aa: CASSPTGYQPQHF; d_call: -; clone_size: many; v_call: TRBV6-1; j_call: TRBJ1-5
cdr3_nt: TGTGCCAGCACGTCTGGAAACACCATATATTTT; cdr3_aa: CASTSGNTIYF; d_call: -; clone_size: few; v_call: TRBV7-9; j_call: TRBJ1-3
cdr3_nt: TGCAGTGCTAGAGATCTAGGACTAGGGAAGCAGTTCTTC; cdr3_aa: CSARDLGLGKQFF; d_call: TRBD2; clone_size: -; v_call: TRBV20-1; j_call: TRBJ2-1
cdr3_nt: TGTCCCATCGGGACGGGGGACTCCTACGAGCTGTACTTC; cdr3_aa: CPIGTGDSYELYF; d_call: -; clone_size: -; v_call: TRBV6-2/TRBV6-3; j_call: TRBJ2-7
cdr3_nt: TGTGCCAACCTAGGGGGCGTACGAATTTTTAATGAAAAACTGTTTTTT; cdr3_aa: CANLGGVRIFNEKLFF; d_call: TRBD1; clone_size: -; v_call: TRBV24-1; j_call: TRBJ1-4
cdr3_nt: TGTGCCAGCACCTTAACAGGGGGGAGTGAGCAGTACTTC; cdr3_aa: CASTLTGGSEQYF; d_call: TRBD1; clone_size: many; v_call: TRBV12-3/TRBV12-4; j_call: TRBJ2-7
cdr3_nt: TGTGCCAGCAGCCAAGTAGCCCGGGGCAACACTGAAGCTTTCTTT; cdr3_aa: CASSQVARGNTEAFF; d_call: -; clone_size: -; v_call: TRBV3-1; j_call: TRBJ1-1
cdr3_nt: TGTGCCAGCAGCCGGCACTCGGAAGGCTCAGATACGCAGTATTTT; cdr3_aa: CASSRHSEGSDTQYF; d_call: -; clone_size: -; v_call: TRBV2; j_call: TRBJ2-3
cdr3_nt: -; cdr3_aa: CASVGPGGNQPQHF; d_call: -; clone_size: many; v_call: TRBV2; j_call: TRBJ1-5
cdr3_nt: TGTGCCAGCAGCGTTATTAAAGGGACAGGACGATACCTAGTTTCCTACGAGCAGTACTTC; cdr3_aa: CASSVIKGTGRYLVSYEQYF; d_call: TRBD1; clone_size: few; v_call: TRBV7-9; j_call: TRBJ2-7
cdr3_nt: TGTGCCAGCATGGCTCCTCAGAACAATGAGCAGTTCTTC; cdr3_aa: CASMAPQNNEQFF; d_call: -; clone_size: many; v_call: TRBV28; j_call: TRBJ2-1
cdr3_nt: TGTGCCAGCAGCCTGACTAGCGGGCACTACAATGAGCAGTTCTTC; cdr3_aa: CASSLTSGHYNEQFF; d_call: TRBD2; clone_size: few; v_call: TRBV28; j_call: TRBJ2-1
cdr3_nt: TGTGCCAGCAGGACCTCGACTGGACGGAGACTGGATGCGAACACCGGGGAGCTGTTTTTT; cdr3_aa: CASRTSTGRRLDANTGELFF; d_call: -; clone_size: -; v_call: TRBV28; j_call: TRBJ2-2
cdr3_nt: TGTGCCAGCAGTGGCAGGATGGGTTCCTACGAGCAGTACTTC; cdr3_aa: CASSGRMGSYEQYF; d_call: -; clone_size: many; v_call: TRBV2; j_call: TRBJ2-7
cdr3_nt: TGCGCCAGCAGCTATTCCGGGACGGTTAACTATGGCTACACCTTC; cdr3_aa: CASSYSGTVNYGYTF; d_call: -; clone_size: many; v_call: TRBV5-1; j_call: TRBJ1-2